This T cell receptor (beta chain) was sequenced for a study of identical twins. There are a few counts of this clonotype. Its antigen is undetermined. A universal primer site arose from template switching, and cDNA bore unique molecular identifiers. TCRdb re-called the 5' RACE reads through MiXCR, storing one row per CDR3 protein. This sample has 450,000 or so distinct CDR3 sequences, with about a fifth found just once. Germline assignment: CDR1 LGHNA and CDR2 YNFKEQ. The CDR3 has 17 amino acids. The J segment lost 2 bases and the V segment lost 2 bases, leaving 8 bases of the junction unmatched. General study findings and limits: Memory repertoires showed no such pattern, whereas abundant cord blood beta clonotypes carried fewer insertions. With monozygotic twins, out-of-frame TCR alpha sharing exceeded what models estimated.

This receptor was obtained from a man aged 50 or older in good health. The J gene is TRBJ2-3, the V gene TRBV4-2; 9 positions agree with TRBD2. Sequencing was carried out using naive T cells sorted from blood. This chain's CDR3 is CASSQLDSGSPTDTQYF. DNA of the CDR3: TGTGCCAGCAGCCAACTAGATAGCGGGAGCCCCACAGATACGCAGTATTTT.